A selection of T cell receptor beta chains follows, all from one sample in a study of blood T cells in healthy people across ages. TCRdb fed the 5' RACE reads into MiXCR, producing one record per CDR3 protein. This sample has 910,000 or so distinct CDR3 sequences, with roughly 47% found just once. Sequencing was performed on blood. Receptors originate from a woman aged 60-75 years in good health. Each CDR3 is given with its conserved first and last residue. D genes are given only for firm matches. Part of the rows lack a size; the others show once, few, many or a class for expanded clones.

CASSLVPRDNEQFF | TGCGCCAGCAGCTTGGTGCCCCGAGACAATGAGCAGTTCTTC | - | TRBJ2-1 | TRBV5-1 | -
CATRINEKLFF | TGTGCCACCAGGATTAATGAAAAACTGTTTTTT | - | TRBJ1-4 | TRBV27 | few
CASRKKVAVHNEQFF | TGTGCCAGCAGGAAGAAGGTAGCGGTACACAATGAGCAGTTCTTC | - | TRBJ2-1 | TRBV3-1 | -
CASSQTGPRVGGLTPNAGELFF | TGCGCCAGCAGCCAAACAGGGCCCAGGGTGGGGGGACTTACCCCCAACGCCGGGGAGCTGTTTTTT | - | TRBJ2-2 | TRBV4-1 | -
CASGGAALYEQFF | TGTGCTAGTGGTGGGGCTGCCTTGTATGAGCAGTTCTTC | - | TRBJ2-1 | TRBV12-5 | few
CASSEIENTEAFF | TGTGCCAGCAGTGAAATAGAGAACACTGAAGCTTTCTTT | - | TRBJ1-1 | TRBV25-1 | -
CSAPAVGSANEQFF | TGCAGTGCTCCGGCAGTAGGATCGGCGAATGAGCAGTTCTTC | - | TRBJ2-1 | TRBV20-1 | -
CSAPTSGSWETQYF | TGCAGTGCTCCGACTAGCGGGAGTTGGGAGACCCAGTACTTC | TRBD2 | TRBJ2-5 | TRBV20-1 | -
CASAPWGENEKLFF | TGTGCCAGCGCTCCTTGGGGGGAGAATGAAAAACTGTTTTTT | - | TRBJ1-4 | TRBV6-6 | -
CSAIEFAGLESDTQYF | TGCAGTGCTATTGAATTTGCAGGGTTGGAGTCAGATACGCAGTATTTT | - | TRBJ2-3 | TRBV20-1 | -
CASSLTRDGNEQFF | TGTGCCAGCAGCTTAACCCGGGACGGCAATGAGCAGTTCTTC | - | TRBJ2-1 | TRBV7-2 | -
CASSVGVAQATNEKLFF | TGTGCCAGCAGCGTAGGTGTGGCCCAAGCAACTAATGAAAAACTGTTTTTT | - | TRBJ1-4 | TRBV9 | -
CSADRSPNEKLFF | TGCAGCGCCGACAGGAGTCCCAATGAAAAACTGTTTTTT | - | TRBJ1-4 | TRBV29-1 | -
CAISKSTGSYEQYF | TGTGCCATCAGTAAATCGACAGGATCCTACGAGCAGTACTTC | - | TRBJ2-7 | TRBV10-3 | -
CASSSIRGGYTF | TGTGCCAGCAGCTCCATCAGGGGTGGCTACACCTTC | - | TRBJ1-2 | TRBV11-1 | -
CASSGRTRETQYF | TGTGCCAGCAGTGGCCGCACGAGGGAGACCCAGTACTTC | - | TRBJ2-5 | TRBV2 | -
CASSRGGRYEQYF | TGTGCCAGCAGTCGGGGGGGGAGGTACGAGCAGTACTTC | TRBD2 | TRBJ2-7 | TRBV28 | -
CASSLVRDRRFYEQYF | TGTGCCAGCAGTTTAGTACGGGACAGAAGATTCTACGAGCAGTACTTC | TRBD1 | TRBJ2-7 | TRBV28 | -
CAWSAQRGARETQYF | TGTGCCTGGAGCGCTCAGCGGGGGGCTCGAGAGACCCAGTACTTC | TRBD2 | TRBJ2-5 | TRBV30 | -
CASSQDAETSFGYTF | TGCGCCAGCAGCCAAGACGCAGAGACGAGCTTTGGCTACACCTTC | - | TRBJ1-2 | TRBV4-1 | -
CASSVTGIDGYTF | TGTGCCAGCAGCGTAACAGGAATCGATGGCTACACCTTC | - | TRBJ1-2 | TRBV7-9 | -
CSARDHETAQETQYF | TGCAGTGCTAGAGATCACGAAACGGCACAAGAGACCCAGTACTTC | - | TRBJ2-5 | TRBV20-1 | few
CSVEGPKYNEQYF | TGCAGTGTAGAGGGTCCTAAGTACAATGAGCAGTACTTC | - | TRBJ2-5 | TRBV20-1 | -
CATSREGNEQFF | TGTGCCACCAGCAGAGAGGGCAATGAGCAGTTCTTC | - | TRBJ2-1 | TRBV15 | -
CSVAETRGLYSGANVLTF | TGCAGCGTTGCCGAGACAAGGGGGCTCTACTCTGGGGCCAACGTCCTGACTTTC | TRBD1 | TRBJ2-6 | TRBV29-1 | -
CASSQDPTDPYGYTF | TGCGCCAGCAGCCAAGATCCCACAGATCCGTATGGCTACACCTTC | - | TRBJ1-2 | TRBV4-3 | -
CSASFPPGTSGRIVDSVGEQYF | TGCAGTGCCAGTTTTCCGCCGGGGACTAGCGGGAGGATAGTCGACTCTGTGGGGGAGCAGTACTTC | TRBD2 | TRBJ2-7 | TRBV20-1 | few
CAGCPTSGSSETQYF | TGTGCCGGCTGCCCGACTAGCGGGAGTTCGGAGACCCAGTACTTC | TRBD2 | TRBJ2-5 | TRBV2 | -
CASSSYRAATEAFF | TGTGCCAGCAGCAGCTACAGGGCAGCCACTGAAGCTTTCTTT | - | TRBJ1-1 | TRBV11-2 | -
CASSIPGTPGYTF | TGTGCCAGCAGTATACCCGGGACCCCTGGCTACACCTTC | - | TRBJ1-2 | TRBV28 | few
CASSFHGHPGDEKLFF | TGTGCCAGCAGTTTCCATGGACACCCCGGGGATGAAAAACTGTTTTTT | - | TRBJ1-4 | TRBV28 | -
CATSRKAETEQFF | TGTGCCACCAGCAGAAAGGCAGAAACTGAGCAGTTCTTC | - | TRBJ2-1 | TRBV15 | -
CASSLAGNSYNEQFF | TGCGCCAGCAGCTTGGCTGGGAACTCCTACAATGAGCAGTTCTTC | - | TRBJ2-1 | TRBV5-1 | few
CASSSQQGPREAFF | TGCGCCAGCAGCTCCCAACAGGGGCCCCGTGAAGCTTTCTTT | TRBD1 | TRBJ1-1 | TRBV4-1 | -
CASSSPGPYGYTF | TGTGCCAGCAGTTCTCCGGGCCCATATGGCTACACCTTC | - | TRBJ1-2 | TRBV7-9 | few
CASSEFFYSVGSTDTQYF | TGTGCCAGCAGTGAATTCTTCTATTCGGTGGGTTCCACAGATACGCAGTATTTT | - | TRBJ2-3 | TRBV25-1 | -
CASSQPGTGFLSGANVLTF | TGTGCCAGCAGCCAACCCGGGACAGGGTTTCTCTCTGGGGCCAACGTCCTGACTTTC | TRBD1 | TRBJ2-6 | TRBV4-2 | few
CASGIRLGQTCEQYF | TGTGCCAGCGGCATTCGGCTTGGACAGACTTGCGAGCAGTACTTC | - | TRBJ2-7 | TRBV12-3/TRBV12-4 | many
CAAGRVSYEQYF | TGTGCCGCGGGCCGGGTCTCCTACGAGCAGTACTTC | - | TRBJ2-7 | TRBV30 | -
CAISESVAGAYNEQFF | TGTGCCATCAGTGAGTCGGTGGCAGGGGCCTACAATGAGCAGTTCTTC | - | TRBJ2-1 | TRBV10-3 | -
CSVQRVDTQYF | TGCAGCGTACAAAGGGTGGATACGCAGTATTTT | - | TRBJ2-3 | TRBV29-1 | -
CASSPVAGGYTDTQFF | TGTGCCAGCAGCCCAGTAGCGGGAGGGTACACAGATACGCAGTTCTTC | TRBD2 | TRBJ2-1 | TRBV7-2 | -
CASSREVTDTQYF | TGCGCCAGCAGCCGGGAGGTCACAGATACGCAGTATTTT | TRBD2 | TRBJ2-3 | TRBV5-1 | few
CASSQRQSKNNEQFF | TGTGCCAGCAGTCAACGACAGAGTAAAAACAATGAGCAGTTCTTC | - | TRBJ2-1 | TRBV6-6 | -
CSAHREYEQYF | TGCAGTGCTCACAGGGAGTACGAGCAGTACTTC | - | TRBJ2-7 | TRBV20-1 | many
CASSPRTGIYEQYF | TGTGCCAGCAGCCCAAGGACAGGAATTTACGAGCAGTACTTC | TRBD1 | TRBJ2-7 | TRBV7-2 | few
CATRTGLGRQETQYF | TGTGCCACCCGGACGGGACTTGGGCGTCAAGAGACCCAGTACTTC | - | TRBJ2-5 | TRBV15 | -
CSATGTSGTYNEQFF | TGCAGTGCGACCGGGACTAGCGGCACTTACAATGAGCAGTTCTTC | TRBD2 | TRBJ2-1 | TRBV20-1 | -
CASSPSGPNTEAFF | TGTGCCAGCAGCCCGTCGGGCCCGAACACTGAAGCTTTCTTT | - | TRBJ1-1 | TRBV3-1 | many
CASIGTGSYNEQFF | TGTGCCAGCATTGGGACGGGCTCCTACAATGAGCAGTTCTTC | - | TRBJ2-1 | TRBV12-3/TRBV12-4 | -
CASSFDRVNNEQFF | TGCGCCAGCAGCTTTGATAGGGTCAACAATGAGCAGTTCTTC | - | TRBJ2-1 | TRBV5-1 | -
CASSLAGGAEETQYF | TGTGCCAGCAGCCTAGCAGGGGGCGCGGAGGAGACCCAGTACTTC | TRBD1 | TRBJ2-5 | TRBV9 | -